This T cell receptor (beta chain) appears in the sequencing data of a study of blood T cell repertoires in COVID-19. Across the study: Whether acute or convalescent, the COVID-19 samples came from the United States, Italy and Spain. T cells, B-cell-depleted T cells, or PBMCs provided the cDNA or gDNA that served as material.

This clone was seen only once. In the authors' workflow: Researchers report that nucleated cell counts were estimated from reference gene primer amplification. Clones were sequenced by immunoSEQ multiplex PCR, and TCRdb holds only the in-frame ones, with some missing. V and J calls and clone size are those listed in that table; D and trimming were worked out from the DNA. Found here are 230,000 or so clones, roughly 80% of them singletons; the top ten hold 5.1%. V gave up 5 bases and J gave up 0 bases, with 5 bases separating them. Germline V gene data show CDR1 as SGHTA and CDR2 as FQGNSA. CDR3 length equals 12 residues.

The clonotype was recovered from a human donor in a cohort sampled during active COVID-19. This chain links TRBV7-2 with TRBJ2-7; D is uncertain. The sample comprised peripheral blood. As DNA, the CDR3 is TGTGCCAGCAGCCCCTACTCCTACGAGCAGTACTTC. Residues: CASSPYSYEQYF.